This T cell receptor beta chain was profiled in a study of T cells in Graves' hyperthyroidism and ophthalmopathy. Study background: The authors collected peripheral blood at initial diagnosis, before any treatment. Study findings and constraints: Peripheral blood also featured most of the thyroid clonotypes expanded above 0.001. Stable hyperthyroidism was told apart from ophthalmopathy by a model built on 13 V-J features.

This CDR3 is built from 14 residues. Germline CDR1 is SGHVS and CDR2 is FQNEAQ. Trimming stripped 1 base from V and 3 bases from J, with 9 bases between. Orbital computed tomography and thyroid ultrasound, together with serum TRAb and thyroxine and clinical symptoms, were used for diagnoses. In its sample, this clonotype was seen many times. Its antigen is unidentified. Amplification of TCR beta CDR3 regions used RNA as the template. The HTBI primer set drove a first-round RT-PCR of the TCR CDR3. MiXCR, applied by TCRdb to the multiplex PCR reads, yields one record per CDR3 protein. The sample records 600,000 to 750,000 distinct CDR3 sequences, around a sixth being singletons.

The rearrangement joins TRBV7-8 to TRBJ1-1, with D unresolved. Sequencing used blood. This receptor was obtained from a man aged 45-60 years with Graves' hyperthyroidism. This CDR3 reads CASSLVDEYTEAFF. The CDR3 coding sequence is TGTGCCAGCAGCTTAGTAGACGAGTACACTGAAGCTTTCTTT.